A selection of T cell receptor beta chains follows, all from one sample in a study of sequential checkpoint blockade in melanoma. Using immunoSEQ multiplex PCR, the repertoire was profiled, and TCRdb retains in-frame clones only, with some absent. Here the sample spans more than 7,500 clones, around two thirds being singletons. The sequencing here drew on CD8+ T cells sorted from blood (inferred from file names), taken from a patient given nivolumab and ipilimumab in sequence. Receptors originate from a human donor with melanoma. The CDR3 runs from the conserved cysteine through the conserved F or W. A D gene is named only where the DNA matches it firmly. A row's size may be missing; if present it is once, few, many or a size class.

j_call	d_call	clone_size	v_call	cdr3_aa	cdr3_nt
TRBJ2-3	TRBD2	once	TRBV9	CASSERGGEGDTQYF	TGTGCCAGCAGCGAGAGAGGAGGGGAGGGGGATACGCAGTATTTT
TRBJ2-7	NA	NA	TRBV29-1	CSVSPTSSYEQYF	TGCAGCGTTTCCCCAACAAGCTCCTACGAGCAGTACTTC
TRBJ2-3	TRBD2	once	TRBV27	CASSLLAGGPDTQYF	TGTGCCAGCAGTTTACTAGCGGGGGGGCCGGATACGCAGTATTTT
TRBJ2-1	NA	NA	TRBV18	CASSPGHEQFF	TGTGCCAGCTCACCAGGCCATGAGCAGTTCTTC
TRBJ2-3	TRBD2	few	TRBV5-5	CASSQDLRGGPDTQYF	TGTGCCAGCAGCCAAGATCTGCGGGGGGGCCCCGATACGCAGTATTTT
TRBJ2-1	NA	NA	TRBV19	CASSIGGDYNEQFF	TGTGCCAGTAGTATTGGCGGAGACTACAATGAGCAGTTCTTC
TRBJ1-3	TRBD1	NA	TRBV23-1	CASSGQAGNTIYF	TGCGCCAGCAGTGGACAGGCTGGAAACACCATATATTTT
TRBJ2-6	NA	NA	TRBV7-9	CASSLRSYGANVLTF	TGTGCCAGCAGCTTACGGTCTTATGGGGCCAACGTCCTGACTTTC
TRBJ1-4	NA	few	TRBV6-6	CASSYLDIEKLFF	TGTGCCAGCAGTTACCTGGACATCGAAAAACTGTTTTTT
TRBJ2-7	TRBD1	NA	TRBV19	CASSGEWDRGSYEQYF	TGTGCCAGTAGTGGTGAATGGGACAGGGGATCCTACGAGCAGTACTTC
TRBJ2-7	NA	NA	TRBV11-2	CASSLQTWAEQYF	TGTGCCAGCAGCCTACAGACCTGGGCCGAGCAGTACTTC
TRBJ1-1	NA	once	TRBV5-8	CASSPGASGVDTEAFF	TGTGCCAGCAGCCCCGGCGCATCGGGAGTAGACACTGAAGCTTTCTTT
TRBJ2-5	TRBD2	NA	TRBV4-2	CASSPSGGIQETQYF	TGTGCCAGCAGCCCTAGCGGGGGGATCCAAGAGACCCAGTACTTC
TRBJ2-3	TRBD2	once	TRBV7-6	CASSLLAGLNTDTQYF	TGTGCCAGCAGCTTACTAGCGGGACTGAACACAGATACGCAGTATTTT
TRBJ2-2	NA	few	TRBV21-1	CASSSRVGRGAPPDTGELFF	NA
TRBJ1-1	NA	NA	TRBV29-1	CSVVQETEAFF	TGCAGCGTAGTCCAAGAGACTGAAGCTTTCTTT
TRBJ2-6	NA	NA	TRBV15	CATSSPPGGANVLTF	TGTGCCACCAGCAGCCCACCCGGGGGGGCCAACGTCCTGACTTTC
TRBJ2-7	NA	medium-sized	TRBV19	CASSITPDLTPSYEQYF	TGTGCCAGTAGTATTACCCCGGACTTAACCCCCTCCTACGAGCAGTACTTC
TRBJ2-2	TRBD2	NA	TRBV27	CASRKAGGDTGELFF	TGTGCCAGCAGAAAAGCGGGGGGGGACACCGGGGAGCTGTTTTTT
TRBJ1-2	TRBD1	NA	TRBV6-5	CARILQGNGYTF	TGTGCCAGAATTTTACAGGGGAATGGCTACACCTTC
TRBJ2-7	NA	NA	TRBV4-3	CASSQAGEEQYF	TGCGCCAGCAGCCAAGCAGGGGAGGAGCAGTACTTC
TRBJ2-7	TRBD2	NA	TRBV6-5	CASSGGLAGYEQYF	TGTGCCAGCAGCGGAGGACTAGCGGGATACGAGCAGTACTTC
TRBJ1-2	NA	NA	TRBV5-4	CASSAPPSETFNYGYTF	TGTGCCAGCAGCGCTCCCCCGTCGGAGACGTTTAACTATGGCTACACCTTC
TRBJ1-1	NA	NA	TRBV11-2	CASSPGRGTEAFF	TGTGCCAGCAGCCCCGGGAGGGGGACTGAAGCTTTCTTT
TRBJ2-7	NA	NA	TRBV23-1	CASSQLDSAEQYF	TGCGCCAGCAGTCAACTGGACAGCGCCGAGCAGTACTTC
TRBJ2-3	TRBD2	few	TRBV28	CASSLPRGADTQYF	TGTGCCAGCAGTTTACCGCGGGGGGCGGATACGCAGTATTTT
TRBJ2-1	TRBD1	NA	TRBV9	CASSVAYRGDEQFF	TGTGCCAGCAGCGTAGCTTACAGGGGCGATGAGCAGTTCTTC
TRBJ2-1	TRBD2	few	TRBV6-4	CASSEAGTSVADEQFF	TGTGCCAGCAGTGAAGCCGGGACTAGTGTCGCGGATGAGCAGTTCTTC
TRBJ2-1	NA	few	TRBV19	CASSIGPEGNEQFF	TGTGCCAGTAGTATAGGGCCTGAGGGCAATGAGCAGTTCTTC
TRBJ2-7	TRBD1	NA	TRBV5-5	CASSWGQGVAYEQYF	TGTGCCAGCAGCTGGGGACAGGGGGTCGCCTACGAGCAGTACTTC
TRBJ1-1	TRBD1	NA	TRBV6-5	CASSTGTANTEAFF	TGTGCCAGCAGCACCGGGACAGCGAACACTGAAGCTTTCTTT
TRBJ1-1	NA	NA	TRBV21-1	CASSKGTGGAAFF	TGTGCCAGCAGCAAAGGGACGGGGGGCGCAGCTTTCTTT
TRBJ2-5	TRBD1	NA	TRBV6-4	CASSDGTGGGSETQYF	TGTGCCAGCAGTGACGGAACAGGGGGAGGCTCAGAGACCCAGTACTTC
TRBJ2-7	NA	NA	TRBV29-1	CSVVGLVSYEQYF	TGCAGCGTGGTCGGACTCGTCTCCTACGAGCAGTACTTC
TRBJ2-2	TRBD2	once	TRBV27	CASTPSGRAGTGELFF	TGTGCCAGCACCCCCTCCGGGAGGGCGGGGACCGGGGAGCTGTTTTTT
TRBJ2-2	NA	NA	TRBV5-1	CASSLAGTKNTGELFF	TGCGCCAGCAGCTTGGCCGGGACAAAGAACACCGGGGAGCTGTTTTTT